Listed below are T cell receptor beta chains from one sample, sequenced in a study of beta chain features in type 1 diabetes. Here immunoSEQ multiplex PCR was the method, and the copy in TCRdb shows in-frame clones only, minus some. This table holds about 260,000 clones, roughly 20% found once. Sequences were obtained from naive CD4+ T cells from blood. All receptors derive from a woman aged 40-49 years with type 1 diabetes. The conserved cysteine and the conserved F or W are not part of the CDR3 here.

V gene	J gene	CDR3 protein
TRBV4-1	TRBJ1-4	ASSQRLLGQGNEKLF
TRBV6-6	TRBJ1-1	ASRRQGLAEAF
TRBV5-1	TRBJ2-2	ASDPSGTGELF
TRBV29-1	TRBJ2-7	SVAKYRGTTSYEQY
TRBV18	TRBJ2-5	ASSPRRTQETQY
TRBV2	TRBJ2-5	ASSPRGPVQETQY
TRBV9	TRBJ2-7	ASSVSGTAYEQY
TRBV7-2	TRBJ2-5	ATRDRANGETQY
TRBV2	TRBJ1-2	ASSTGGRYYGYT
TRBV4-2	TRBJ2-7	ATAGLAGAEQY
TRBV25-1	TRBJ1-1	ASSEWAGGRSTEAF
TRBV7-3	TRBJ2-1	ASSATSGKNEQF
TRBV30	TRBJ1-5	AWSALTGDQPQH
TRBV25-1	TRBJ2-7	ASGTGTGRSNEQY
TRBV2	TRBJ1-5	ASSVLGEQFSNQPQH
TRBV30	TRBJ1-1	AWARTANTEAF
TRBV29-1	TRBJ2-1	SGWGGSSYNEQF
TRBV7-9	TRBJ2-7	ASSWGLYEQY
TRBV7-6	TRBJ2-7	ASSLRGRLYEQY
TRBV25-1	TRBJ2-3	ASSDMGGDVDTQY
TRBV5-1	TRBJ1-5	ASSLTGGQNQPQH
TRBV7-9	TRBJ2-1	ASSLVAVNEQF
TRBV5-1	TRBJ2-7	ASSLEGNEQY
TRBV9	TRBJ2-7	ASSTTGYEQY
TRBV7-2	TRBJ1-2	ASSLEKMSGYT
TRBV5-1	TRBJ2-1	ASSPGWGENNEQF
TRBV29-1	TRBJ1-2	SVDVGALPYGYT
TRBV6-1	TRBJ2-1	ASSRQRSDEQF
TRBV28	TRBJ2-2	ASSLPGETGELF
TRBV30	TRBJ1-2	AWTGGLAGGYGYT
TRBV7-2	TRBJ1-4	ASSLDGVLNEKLF
TRBV27	TRBJ2-3	ASSLPGLAGGTQY
TRBV4-3	TRBJ1-1	ASSQAAARNTEAF
TRBV28	TRBJ1-2	ASSPPGYGYT
TRBV30	TRBJ1-2	AWRKYGGHPLEGYT
TRBV5-1	TRBJ2-1	ASSLVASGTYNEQF
TRBV28	TRBJ2-2	ASSFPGSANTGELF
TRBV4-1	TRBJ2-7	ASSHPGGPYEQY
TRBV29-1	TRBJ1-2	SVVGSGSFYGYT
TRBV5-1	TRBJ2-2	ASSLYQGAAGVWSGELF
TRBV30	TRBJ1-4	AWNREQPKLF
TRBV4-3	TRBJ2-1	ASSQFSPGLAGDEQF
TRBV7-2	TRBJ1-4	ASSSRTAATNEKLF
TRBV18	TRBJ2-2	ASSLVNTGELF
TRBV9	TRBJ2-1	ASSPQEGSYNEQF
TRBV2	TRBJ2-7	ASSEALPIGYEQY
TRBV20-1	TRBJ1-2	SANGEYGYT
TRBV5-1	TRBJ2-2	ASSPSGISTGELF